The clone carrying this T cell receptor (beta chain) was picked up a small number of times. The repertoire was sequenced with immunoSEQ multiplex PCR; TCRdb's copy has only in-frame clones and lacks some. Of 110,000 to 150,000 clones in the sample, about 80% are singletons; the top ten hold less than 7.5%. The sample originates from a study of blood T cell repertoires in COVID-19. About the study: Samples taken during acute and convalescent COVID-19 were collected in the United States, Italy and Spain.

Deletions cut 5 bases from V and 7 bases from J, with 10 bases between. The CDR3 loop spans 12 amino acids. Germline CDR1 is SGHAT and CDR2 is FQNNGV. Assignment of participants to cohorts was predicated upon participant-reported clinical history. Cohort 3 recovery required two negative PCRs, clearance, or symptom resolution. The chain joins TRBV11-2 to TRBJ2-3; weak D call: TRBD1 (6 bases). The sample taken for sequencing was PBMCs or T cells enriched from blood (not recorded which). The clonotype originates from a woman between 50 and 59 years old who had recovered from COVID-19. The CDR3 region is CASSQQGNTQYF. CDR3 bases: TGTGCCAGCAGCCAACAGGGTAATACGCAGTATTTT.